These 28 T cell receptor beta chains came from one sample sequenced in a study of blood T cell repertoires in COVID-19. Measured with immunoSEQ multiplex PCR; TCRdb has only the in-frame clones, and not every one. Here the sample spans roughly 250,000 clones, 70% to 85% being singletons. The sample was peripheral blood. The receptors shown here come from a woman older than 75 with active or convalescent COVID-19.

Comments on this clone: Different DNA sequences within this sample yield the same CDR3. This sequence joins TRBV18 and TRBJ2-1; 10 positions agree with TRBD1. Germline V CDR1 and CDR2: KGHSH, LQKENI. The trim removed 4 bases at V and 2 bases at J, leaving 2 bases unmatched. The CDR3 sequence is 15 residues long. The DNA for the CDR3 is TGTGCCAGCTCACTGGGACAGGGGCCCTACAATGAGCAGTTCTTC. Translating it yields CASSLGQGPYNEQFF.

The chain has TRBV19 and TRBJ1-4, with 8 bases identical to TRBD1. V lost 3 bases to trimming and J lost 5 bases; unmatched junction nucleotides: 5. CDR1 is LNHDA, CDR2 SQIVND, per germline (reference sequence). The CDR3 is made up of 15 amino acids. The CDR3 bases are TGTGCCAGTAGTATTTCAACAGGGGGAAATGAAAAACTGTTTTTT. Its protein product is CASSISTGGNEKLFF.

The chain uses TRBV5-1 and TRBJ2-7, with 11 bases identical to TRBD2. The V and J ends lost 4 bases and 6 bases, in that order; junction bases with no gene match: 9. CDR1 SGHRS and CDR2 YFSETQ come from the germline V gene. This CDR3 comprises 15 residues. The CDR3 protein is CASSLGTSGSSEQYF. The CDR3 nucleotides read TGCGCCAGCAGCCTGGGGACTAGCGGTTCCAGCGAGCAGTACTTC. The full variable domain, rest sourced from reference TRBV5-1 and TRBJ2-7, is KAGVTQTPRYLIKTRGQQVTLSCSPISGHRSVSWYQQTPGQGLQFLFEYFSETQRNKGNFPGRFSGRQFSNSRSEMNVSTLELGDSALYLCASSLGTSGSSEQYFGPGTRLTVT.

The rearrangement links TRBV15 to TRBJ2-1; D is undetermined. Trimming removed 0 bases at V and 4 bases at J, with 7 bases between. Looked up from germline, CDR1 is LNHNV and CDR2 is YYDKDF (reference sequence). This CDR3 spans 14 amino acids. CDR3 in amino acids: CATSRDLQYNEQFF. The CDR3 DNA reads TGTGCCACCAGCAGAGATCTTCAGTACAATGAGCAGTTCTTC. Together with reference TRBV15 and TRBJ2-1, the CDR3 gives the full variable domain: DAMVIQNPRYQVTQFGKPVTLSCSQTLNHNVMYWYQQKSSQAPKLLFHYYDKDFNNEADTPDNFQSRRPNTSFCFLDIRSPGLGDTAMYLCATSRDLQYNEQFFGPGTRLTVL.

The J gene is TRBJ2-5, the V gene TRBV5-1; no definite D call. CDR1 SGHRS and CDR2 YFSETQ come from the germline V gene. The V gene lost 1 base and the J gene lost 1 base, with 8 bases spanning the gap. The CDR3 has 14 residues. CDR3 residues: CASSLLSTQETQYF. In nucleotides, the CDR3 is TGCGCCAGCAGCTTGTTGTCTACCCAAGAGACCCAGTACTTC.

The V gene is TRBV5-1, the J gene TRBJ2-5; TRBD2 is a possible D gene (5 bases). Germline CDR1 is SGHRS and CDR2 is YFSETQ. Trimming pared 2 bases from V and 5 bases from J, leaving 28 bases between. This CDR3 comprises 19 residues. CDR3 amino acids: CASSLTPSSGLTSWETQYF. CDR3 coding DNA: TGCGCCAGCAGCTTAACGCCTAGCAGCGGACTTACTAGTTGGGAGACCCAGTACTTC.

The rearrangement links TRBV6-5 to TRBJ1-6; a weak D match, TRBD1 (6 bases). V lost 2 bases and J lost 6, with 11 bases in between. The germline V gene has CDR1 MNHEY and CDR2 SVGAGI. CDR3 size: 15 residues. CDR3 residues: CASSYRDTPNSPLHF. The DNA for the CDR3 is TGTGCCAGCAGTTACCGGGACACCCCTAATTCACCCCTCCACTTT.

The V call is TRBV6-4, the J call TRBJ2-1; 12 bases map to TRBD2. Germline values: CDR1 MRHNA, CDR2 SNTAGT. The ends lost 3 bases at V and 6 bases at J; junction bases unmatched: 3. The CDR3 sequence is 15 residues long. The CDR3 is CASSEGTSGRNEQFF. The CDR3 bases are TGTGCCAGCAGTGAGGGGACTAGCGGGCGCAATGAGCAGTTCTTC.

This clone was detected only a few times. The sample holds other DNA sequences that translate to the same CDR3. V is TRBV28 and J is TRBJ1-3; D unresolved. Trimming cost V 3 bases and J 4 bases, with 4 bases left between them. Germline loops: CDR1 MDHEN, CDR2 SYDVKM. The CDR3 runs to 12 residues. CDR3: CASSLRGNTIYF. The CDR3 DNA follows: TGTGCCAGCAGTTTGCGGGGAAACACCATATATTTT.

This sequence joins TRBV5-6 and TRBJ1-6; 8 bases match TRBD1. Unmatched junction bases numbered 7, after V lost 1 base and J lost 10 bases. This CDR3 spans 15 amino acids. Germline CDR1 SGHDT, CDR2 YYEEEE. CDR3 region: CASSLPSGGKSPLHF. In nucleotides, the CDR3 is TGTGCCAGCAGCTTGCCCTCAGGGGGCAAGTCACCCCTCCACTTT. The full variable domain, with the rest looked up from reference TRBV5-6 and TRBJ1-6, is DAGVTQSPTHLIKTRGQQVTLRCSPKSGHDTVSWYQQALGQGPQFIFQYYEEEERQRGNFPDRFSGHQFPNYSSELNVNALLLGDSALYLCASSLPSGGKSPLHFGNGTRLTVT.

The rearrangement links TRBV27 to TRBJ2-2; tentative D call: TRBD1 (5 bases). The CDR3 spans 16 residues. Trimming took off 8 bases at V and 0 bases at J, with 16 bases between the two ends. In germline, CDR1 is MNHEY, CDR2 SMNVEV (reference sequence). The CDR3 is CASLALGQTNTGELFF. The DNA of the CDR3 is TGTGCCAGCCTCGCGCTGGGGCAGACGAACACCGGGGAGCTGTTTTTT.

This chain connects TRBV11-2 to TRBJ2-3; 13 bases line up with TRBD2. V gave up 5 bases and J gave up 0 bases; unmatched junction bases: 8. The CDR3 length is 18 residues. In germline, CDR1 is SGHAT, CDR2 FQNNGV. The CDR3: CASSPWTSGGSSTDTQYF. The CDR3 coding sequence is TGTGCCAGCAGCCCCTGGACTAGCGGGGGTTCTAGCACAGATACGCAGTATTTT.

This clone was recorded once. This chain uses TRBV28 with TRBJ1-1; no definite D call. The ends were cut back, 4 bases at V and 0 bases at J, with 9 bases in the middle. The germline V gene has CDR1 MDHEN and CDR2 SYDVKM. The CDR3 contains 14 residues. In nucleotides, the CDR3 is TGTGCCAGCAGTTGGGCCAGCATGAACACTGAAGCTTTCTTT. Translated: CASSWASMNTEAFF. The entire variable domain, with the rest obtained from reference TRBV28 and TRBJ1-1, is as follows: DVKVTQSSRYLVKRTGEKVFLECVQDMDHENMFWYRQDPGLGLRLIYFSYDVKMKEKGDIPEGYSVSREKKERFSLILESASTNQTSMYLCASSWASMNTEAFFGQGTRLTVV.

As concerns this clone: The same CDR3 arises from other DNA sequences in this sample as well. V gene TRBV2 combines with J gene TRBJ1-2; D uncertain. Germline V gene lookup returns CDR1 SNHLY and CDR2 FYNNEI. Trimming shortened V by 4 bases and J by 4 bases, and 7 bases separated the two germline ends. The length of the CDR3 is 12 residues. This CDR3 reads CASSGTGYGYTF. The CDR3 bases are TGTGCCAGCAGTGGTACCGGCTATGGCTACACCTTC.

This chain connects TRBV12-2 to TRBJ2-7; the table names TRBD1, a call not compared with the DNA. TRBV12-2 is recorded as a pseudogene. This CDR3 region has 18 residues. The CDR3 here is CASRLNREEGQGSDEQYF. The CDR3 bases are TGTGCAAGTCGCTTAAACAGGGAAGAGGGACAGGGGTCCGACGAGCAGTACTTC.

CDR3 region: CASSGSGVPDSPLHF. CDR3 DNA: TGTGCCAGCAGCGGAAGCGGGGTGCCGGATTCACCCCTCCACTTT. V and J are TRBV28 and TRBJ1-6; D uncertain. Trimming left V 6 bases short and J 8 bases short, with 17 bases between. The germline CDR1 and CDR2 sequences are MDHEN and SYDVKM. This CDR3 is 15 amino acids long.

This clone was observed a few times. The chain combines TRBV28 with TRBJ2-1, with a weak D call TRBD1 (6 bases). This CDR3 contains 16 residues. V gave up 5 bases and J gave up 7 bases, with 21 bases separating them. Germline CDR1 and CDR2: MDHEN and SYDVKM. This CDR3 reads CASSPLPARGGNEQFF. For the CDR3, the DNA is TGTGCCAGCAGTCCACTCCCGGCTAGAGGGGGTAATGAGCAGTTCTTC.

The chain carries TRBV7-2 and TRBJ2-7; D ambiguous. Per germline, CDR1 SGHTA and CDR2 FQGNSA. The CDR3 consists of 12 residues. Trimming took off 5 bases at V and 12 bases at J, with 17 bases between the two ends. The DNA for the CDR3 is TGTGCCAGCAGCCCTCGCGGTCGGGTAGGGTACTTC. Its translation: CASSPRGRVGYF.

The chain recombines TRBV12-3 or TRBV12-4 with TRBJ1-1, with TRBD1 identical over 8 bases. The CDR3 is 12 residues long. The J segment lost 7 bases and the V segment lost 6 bases, leaving 4 bases of the junction unmatched. CDR3 nucleotide sequence: TGTGCCAGCAGCCAGGGGGCGCTTGAAGCTTTCTTT. Its translation is CASSQGALEAFF.

The rearrangement uses TRBV2 and TRBJ1-6; D perhaps matches TRBD1 (6 bases). The CDR3 loop spans 14 amino acids. Germline assignment: CDR1 SNHLY and CDR2 FYNNEI. V was cut by 4 bases and J by 7 bases, with 11 bases left in between. The CDR3 DNA reads as TGTGCCAGCAGTGTTACAGGGATCAATTCACCCCTCCACTTT. Translation: CASSVTGINSPLHF.

The chain employs TRBV5-1 and TRBJ2-3; perhaps TRBD2 as D (6 bases). This CDR3 spans 16 amino acids. V was shortened by 0 bases and J by 2 bases, with 13 bases between the two germline ends. Germline loops: CDR1 SGHRS, CDR2 YFSETQ. CDR3 loop: CASSLGLADFTDTQYF. The CDR3 region has the DNA TGCGCCAGCAGCTTGGGTTTAGCGGACTTCACAGATACGCAGTATTTT.

This clone was recorded a few times. The genes are TRBV10-2 and TRBJ2-7; unclear D gene. Trimming removed 3 bases at V and 2 bases at J, with 8 bases between. This CDR3 spans 13 amino acids. CDR1 is WSHSY and CDR2 is SAAADI in the germline V gene. CDR3 region: CASSDDTPYEQYF. Here the CDR3 DNA reads TGCGCCAGCAGTGACGACACCCCCTACGAGCAGTACTTC.

The chain uses TRBV10-3 and TRBJ1-1; 9 nucleotides agree with TRBD1. Germline values: CDR1 ENHRY, CDR2 SYGVKD. This CDR3 has 15 residues. V shed 4 bases, J shed 1 base, and the junction held 4 bases outside the gene matches. Here the CDR3 DNA reads TGTGCCATCAGTGGACCGGGACAGGGGAACACTGAAGCTTTCTTT. This translates into CAISGPGQGNTEAFF.

V is TRBV11-2 and J is TRBJ2-7, with 7 bases identical to TRBD2. The trim removed 9 bases at V and 3 bases at J, leaving 8 bases unmatched. The CDR3 is 13 amino acids. Germline V gives CDR1 SGHAT, CDR2 FQNNGV. CDR3 loop: CASIGLGLYEQYF. CDR3 nucleotides: TGTGCCAGTATTGGACTAGGACTCTACGAGCAGTACTTC.

The gene calls are TRBV19 and TRBJ2-2, with 8 bases fitting TRBD1. This CDR3 contains 15 residues. V lost 5 bases and J lost 2; bases outside the gene matches: 4. CDR1 is LNHDA, CDR2 SQIVND, per germline (reference sequence). The CDR3 loop is CASSPGQGNTGELFF. The CDR3 bases are TGTGCCAGTAGTCCCGGACAGGGCAACACCGGGGAGCTGTTTTTT. The full variable domain, completed using reference TRBV19 and TRBJ2-2, is DGGITQSPKYLFRKEGQNVTLSCEQNLNHDAMYWYRQDPGQGLRLIYYSQIVNDFQKGDIAEGYSVSREKKESFPLTVTSAQKNPTAFYLCASSPGQGNTGELFFGEGSRLTVL.

The rearrangement links TRBV7-8 to TRBJ2-2; 9 positions agree with TRBD2. CDR3 length: 15 amino acids. Germline assignment: CDR1 SGHVS and CDR2 FQNEAQ. Trimming cost V 5 bases and J 7 bases; bases outside gene matches: 8. The CDR3 reads CASSSPGLAVGELFF. The CDR3 DNA follows: TGTGCCAGCAGCAGCCCGGGACTAGCAGTCGGGGAGCTGTTTTTT.

This clone showed up just once. The chain uses TRBV6-5 and TRBJ2-5; D might be TRBD2 (5 bases). V lost 7 bases, J lost 5 bases, and 14 bases lay in between. From germline, CDR1 is MNHEY and CDR2 SVGAGI. The CDR3 is 13 residues long. In DNA form, the CDR3 reads TGTGCCAGCATCAGGACTCCGGCCGAGACCCAGTACTTC. This codes for CASIRTPAETQYF.

Details on this clone: Other DNA sequences in this sample translate to the same CDR3. The chain uses TRBV5-1 and TRBJ2-7; TRBD2 agrees at 11 bases. The CDR3 runs 14 residues. Per germline, CDR1 SGHRS and CDR2 YFSETQ. The ends lost 5 bases at V and 3 bases at J; junction bases unmatched: 4. DNA for the CDR3: TGCGCCAGCAGTCCTGGACTAGCGGGCTACGAGCAGTACTTC. The encoded protein is CASSPGLAGYEQYF.